The clone carrying this TCR beta chain was seen once. As yet, its antigen is unknown. Use of 60 Vbeta and 13 Jbeta primers characterized the PCR. Profiling relied on immunoSEQ multiplex PCR, and the TCRdb table lists in-frame clones only, not all of them. Of around 100,000 clones in the sample, 73% were seen once. The data belong to a study of cytomegalovirus exposure and HLA in healthy donors. Findings of the study overall: Analyses of presence/absence relied on an assumption of roughly uniform sequencing depth across donors. Researchers reported from a later analysis that most CMV-associated TCR beta chains appeared HLA-restricted. What a later analysis showed was that several of the most significant clusters appeared linked to common viral pathogens.

The sequence came from a woman in her twenties or thirties in good health and CMV-seronegative. The sequenced sample consisted of PBMCs.

This CDR3 reads CASSLQVSNQPQHF. CDR3 DNA: TGTGCCAGCAGCTTGCAGGTTAGCAATCAGCCCCAGCATTTT. This chain links TRBV7-2 with TRBJ1-5; D is ambiguous. Germline V gene data show CDR1 as SGHTA and CDR2 as FQGNSA. V was trimmed by 3 bases and J by 0 bases, leaving 6 bases between them. This CDR3 has 14 amino acids. Supplemented by reference TRBV7-2 and TRBJ1-5, the full variable domain reads GAGVSQSPSNKVTEKGKDVELRCDPISGHTALYWYRQSLGQGLEFLIYFQGNSAPDKSGLPSDRFSAERTGGSVSTLTIQRTQQEDSAVYLCASSLQVSNQPQHFGDGTRLSIL.